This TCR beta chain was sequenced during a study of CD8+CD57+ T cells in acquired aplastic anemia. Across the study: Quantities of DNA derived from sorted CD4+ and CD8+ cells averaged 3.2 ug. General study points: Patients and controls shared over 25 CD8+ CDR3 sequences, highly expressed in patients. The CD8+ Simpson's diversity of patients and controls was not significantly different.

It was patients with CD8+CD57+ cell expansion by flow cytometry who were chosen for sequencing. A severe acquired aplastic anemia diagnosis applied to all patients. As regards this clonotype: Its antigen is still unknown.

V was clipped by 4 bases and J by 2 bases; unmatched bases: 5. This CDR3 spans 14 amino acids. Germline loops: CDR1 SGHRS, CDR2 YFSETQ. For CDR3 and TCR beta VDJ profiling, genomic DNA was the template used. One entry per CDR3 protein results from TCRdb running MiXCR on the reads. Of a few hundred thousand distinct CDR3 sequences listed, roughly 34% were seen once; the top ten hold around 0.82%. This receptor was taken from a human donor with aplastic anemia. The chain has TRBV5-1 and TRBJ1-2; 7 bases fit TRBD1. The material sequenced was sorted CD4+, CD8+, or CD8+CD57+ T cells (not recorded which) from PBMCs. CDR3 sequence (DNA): TGCGCCAGCAGCGAGGACAGGTTCAACTATGGCTACACCTTC. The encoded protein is CASSEDRFNYGYTF.